The 26 T cell receptor beta chains listed next were all sequenced from one sample in a study of T cell responses to AZD1222 COVID-19 vaccine. Here immunoSEQ multiplex PCR was the method, and the copy in TCRdb shows in-frame clones only, minus some. The sample records 90,000 to 150,000 clones, approximately 88% being singletons. Sequencing used peripheral blood, obtained on day 0 of AZD1222 vaccination. These receptors all come from an adult in good health.

DNA of the CDR3: TGTGCCAGCAGTCCTGGAGTAGCGGGGTTGTACGAGCAGTACTTC. Protein product: CASSPGVAGLYEQYF. V and J are TRBV11-2 and TRBJ2-7; 8 bases are shared with TRBD2. Germline loops: CDR1 SGHAT, CDR2 FQNNGV. V dropped 6 bases and J dropped 4; count of bases not matched to a gene: 11. The CDR3 is 15 amino acids.

The chain recombines TRBV19 with TRBJ2-5; tentative D call: TRBD2 (7 bases). This CDR3 region has 15 residues. The germline gives CDR1 LNHDA, CDR2 SQIVND (reference sequence). Trimming shortened V by 5 bases and J by 4 bases, and 17 bases separated the two germline ends. The CDR3: CASSGGAYWGETQYF. The CDR3 coding sequence is TGTGCCAGTAGTGGGGGGGCCTACTGGGGAGAGACCCAGTACTTC. The full variable domain, its missing parts supplied by reference TRBV19 and TRBJ2-5, is DGGITQSPKYLFRKEGQNVTLSCEQNLNHDAMYWYRQDPGQGLRLIYYSQIVNDFQKGDIAEGYSVSREKKESFPLTVTSAQKNPTAFYLCASSGGAYWGETQYFGPGTRLLVL.

The chain employs TRBV15 and TRBJ2-1; perhaps TRBD2 as D (5 bases). Germline values: CDR1 LNHNV, CDR2 YYDKDF (reference sequence). The CDR3 sequence is 14 residues long. Trimming pared 3 bases from V and 7 bases from J, leaving 13 bases between. The CDR3 sequence is CATSSGRGLNEQFF. The CDR3 DNA reads as TGTGCCACCAGCAGTGGCCGGGGATTGAATGAGCAGTTCTTC.

The chain recombines TRBV18 with TRBJ1-3, with D possibly being TRBD1 (5 bases). Germline CDR1 and CDR2: KGHSH and LQKENI. This CDR3 spans 15 amino acids. V was shortened by 1 base and J by 0 bases, with 7 bases between the two germline ends. DNA for the CDR3: TGTGCCAGCTCACCACAAGACAGCTCTGGAAACACCATATATTTT. It yields the protein CASSPQDSSGNTIYF.

The V and J genes are TRBV6-6 and TRBJ2-5, with 12 bases aligning to TRBD2. Germline values: CDR1 MNHNY, CDR2 SVGAGI (reference sequence). The CDR3 has 17 amino acids. V was clipped by 5 bases and J by 5 bases; unmatched bases: 12. CDR3: CASSPGLAGWAGETQYF. The CDR3 region has the DNA TGTGCCAGCAGTCCGGGACTAGCGGGCTGGGCCGGGGAGACCCAGTACTTC.

The chain combines TRBV9 with TRBJ1-2; the D gene is possibly TRBD1 (5 bases). The V end was cut by 0 bases, the J end by 7 bases, with 10 bases between. CDR1 and CDR2 from the germline V gene are SGDLS and YYNGEE. The CDR3 is 13 residues long. CDR3 loop: CASSVAAGSGYTF. The CDR3 DNA reads as TGTGCCAGCAGCGTAGCTGCAGGGAGTGGCTACACCTTC.

V and J are TRBV6-5 and TRBJ1-6; TRBD1 might be the D (5 bases). The CDR3 length is 14 residues. Trimming removed 6 bases from V and 10 bases from J, with 16 bases in between. Germline CDR1 reads MNHEY; CDR2 reads SVGAGI. The CDR3 DNA follows: TGTGCCAGCAGACTCACAGGTCTGGAATCACCCCTCCACTTT. Encoded protein: CASRLTGLESPLHF.

V and J are TRBV6-2 or TRBV6-3 and TRBJ2-3; D possibly corresponds to TRBD1 (5 bases). The CDR3 totals 15 residues. V gave up 4 bases and J gave up 6 bases, with 17 bases separating them. Germline assignment: CDR1 MNHEY and CDR2 SVGEGT. CDR3 in DNA: TGTGCCAGCAGTTCACGAGACAGTGAGTACGATACGCAGTATTTT. It codes for CASSSRDSEYDTQYF.

The chain uses TRBV6-2 or TRBV6-3 and TRBJ2-3; 9 bases are a match to TRBD2. Germline lookup yields CDR1 MNHEY and CDR2 SVGEGT. There are 17 residues in the CDR3. The V gene end was trimmed by 0 bases and the J gene end by 2 bases; junction bases not matched to a gene: 6. CDR3 protein: CASSYSLSGGYTDTQYF. CDR3 nucleotide sequence: TGTGCCAGCAGTTACTCCCTTAGCGGGGGATACACAGATACGCAGTATTTT.

This rearrangement joins TRBV18 to TRBJ1-3; no definite D call. CDR1 and CDR2 (germline): KGHSH, LQKENI. The ends were cut back, 1 base at V and 0 bases at J, with 10 bases in the middle. The CDR3 loop spans 16 amino acids. The CDR3, as DNA: TGTGCCAGCTCACCACAGGACGCCAGCTCTGGAAACACCATATATTTT. As protein: CASSPQDASSGNTIYF. Looking up the rest from reference TRBV18 and TRBJ1-3 gives the full variable domain: NAGVMQNPRHLVRRRGQEARLRCSPMKGHSHVYWYRQLPEEGLKFMVYLQKENIIDESGMPKERFSAEFPKEGPSILRIQQVVRGDSAAYFCASSPQDASSGNTIYFGEGSWLTVV.

This clone was picked up a small number of times. The genes are TRBV28 and TRBJ1-6, with TRBD1 identical over 8 bases. Germline assignment: CDR1 MDHEN and CDR2 SYDVKM. V lost 0 bases, J lost 10 bases, and 8 bases stayed unmatched. The CDR3 is 16 residues long. CDR3 bases: TGTGCCAGCAGTTTATGGACAGGGACAGGAGGGTCACCCCTCCACTTT. It codes for CASSLWTGTGGSPLHF.

J is TRBJ2-7 and V is TRBV7-2; 9 nucleotides agree with TRBD1. The CDR3 runs 13 residues. Looked up from germline, CDR1 is SGHTA and CDR2 is FQGNSA. V was pared by 3 bases and J by 5 bases, with 2 bases of the junction left unmatched. CDR3: CASSFTGGHEQYF. Written as DNA, the CDR3 is TGTGCCAGCAGCTTCACAGGGGGCCACGAGCAGTACTTC.

This rearrangement joins TRBV11-2 to TRBJ1-3; D is perhaps TRBD1 (6 bases). The CDR3 contains 15 residues. V was pared by 1 base and J by 6 bases, with 13 bases between. Germline V gene data show CDR1 as SGHAT and CDR2 as FQNNGV. The CDR3 sequence: CASSLGPQGINTIYF. The CDR3 DNA reads as TGTGCCAGCAGCTTAGGCCCCCAGGGGATAAACACCATATATTTT.

This chain links TRBV7-8 with TRBJ2-3; D assignment may be TRBD1 or TRBD2 (6 bases each). Germline assignment: CDR1 SGHVS and CDR2 FQNEAQ. The ends were cut back, 1 base at V and 3 bases at J, with 11 bases in the middle. The CDR3 is made up of 15 amino acids. The CDR3 DNA reads as TGTGCCAGCAGCTTAGGGGGGGCCGGTACAGATACGCAGTATTTT. Its protein is CASSLGGAGTDTQYF.

The chain has TRBV18 and TRBJ1-5; D not resolved. The germline V gene encodes CDR1 KGHSH and CDR2 LQKENI. The CDR3 covers 12 residues. V lost 5 bases, J lost 1 base, and 3 bases lay in between. The CDR3 DNA follows: TGTGCCAGCTCAGCAAGCAATCAGCCCCAGCATTTT. This codes for CASSASNQPQHF.

J is TRBJ2-7 and V is TRBV15, with 8 bases identical to TRBD2. With 0 bases clipped from V and 3 bases from J, the junction kept 13 bases outside the gene matches. This CDR3 has 18 amino acids. Germline CDR1 and CDR2: LNHNV and YYDKDF (reference sequence). The CDR3 sequence: CATSREVGGANSVYEQYF. In DNA form, the CDR3 reads TGTGCCACCAGCAGAGAGGTCGGGGGGGCAAACAGTGTCTACGAGCAGTACTTC.

The chain couples TRBV5-6 to TRBJ1-1; D is perhaps TRBD1 (5 bases). Germline V lookup: CDR1 SGHDT, CDR2 YYEEEE. Deletions cut 0 bases from V and 11 bases from J, with 11 bases between. The CDR3 spans 12 residues. CDR3 loop: CASSLEGAGAFF. DNA for the CDR3: TGTGCCAGCAGCTTGGAAGGGGCAGGGGCTTTCTTT.

V is TRBV2 and J is TRBJ2-5; D is unresolved. This CDR3 region has 15 residues. Trimming stripped 4 bases from V and 4 bases from J, with 16 bases between. CDR1 and CDR2 (germline): SNHLY, FYNNEI. CDR3 DNA: TGTGCCAGCAGTGTACGTTCCACCATGATAGAGACCCAGTACTTC. It codes for CASSVRSTMIETQYF.

V usage is TRBV7-2 and J usage is TRBJ1-2; TRBD1 matches at 8 bases. Looked up from germline, CDR1 is SGHTA and CDR2 is FQGNSA. The length of the CDR3 is 16 residues. Germline trimming cut 1 base from V and 8 bases from J; bases unmatched to any gene: 12. DNA of the CDR3: TGTGCCAGCAGCTTAGGAGGACAGGGAGTCGAGCGGGGCTACACCTTC. As protein: CASSLGGQGVERGYTF.

V is TRBV13 and J is TRBJ2-7; 9 bases agree with TRBD1. Germline assignment: CDR1 PRHDT and CDR2 FYEKMQ (reference sequence). The trim removed 2 bases at V and 3 bases at J, leaving 11 bases unmatched. The CDR3 sequence is 17 residues long. The CDR3 nucleotides read TGTGCCAGCAGCTTAAACTCGGCCAGGGACAGGGTCTACGAGCAGTACTTC. Residues: CASSLNSARDRVYEQYF.

This chain connects TRBV4-1 to TRBJ1-5; 8 bases line up with TRBD1. J lost 7 bases, V lost 4 bases, and 9 bases had no gene match. CDR1 MGHRA and CDR2 YSYEKL come from the germline V gene. The CDR3 spans 15 residues. CDR3 coding DNA: TGCGCCAGCAGCCGAGGACAGGGTATATTCCAGCCCCAGCATTTT. As protein: CASSRGQGIFQPQHF.

This chain uses TRBV11-2 with TRBJ2-7; D is uncertain. There are 12 residues in the CDR3. CDR1 is SGHAT and CDR2 is FQNNGV in the germline V gene. V was clipped by 0 bases and J by 3 bases, with 3 bases between them. For the CDR3, the DNA is TGTGCCAGCAGCTTAGATAGCTACGAGCAGTACTTC. Its protein product is CASSLDSYEQYF.

V is TRBV5-1 and J is TRBJ1-3; 7 positions agree with TRBD1. J lost 4 bases, V lost 4 bases, and 11 bases had no gene match. From germline, CDR1 is SGHRS and CDR2 YFSETQ. CDR3 length: 16 amino acids. CDR3 in amino acids: CASSMEQGLSGNTIYF. The CDR3 DNA reads TGCGCCAGCAGCATGGAACAGGGGCTGTCCGGAAACACCATATATTTT.

V and J are TRBV9 and TRBJ2-7, with a possible D match to TRBD1 (5 bases). The CDR3 has 15 residues. Per germline, CDR1 SGDLS and CDR2 YYNGEE. Trimming pared 0 bases from V and 2 bases from J, leaving 12 bases between. The CDR3 region is CASSVEGSLPYEQYF. The DNA for the CDR3 is TGTGCCAGCAGCGTAGAGGGGTCCCTTCCCTACGAGCAGTACTTC.

The chain is built from TRBV10-2 and TRBJ2-7; TRBD2 agrees at 8 bases. This CDR3 has 13 amino acids. Germline CDR1 and CDR2: WSHSY and SAAADI. V lost 6 bases to trimming and J lost 0 bases; unmatched junction nucleotides: 1. The CDR3 is CASRLAGSYEQYF. The CDR3 region has the DNA TGCGCCAGCAGGCTAGCGGGCTCCTACGAGCAGTACTTC.

The chain carries TRBV19 and TRBJ1-4; D may be TRBD1 (6 bases). CDR1 LNHDA and CDR2 SQIVND come from the germline V gene (reference sequence). This CDR3 contains 16 residues. Trimming left V 5 bases short and J 0 bases short, with 13 bases between. Here the CDR3 reads CASSPDRTTTNEKLFF. The DNA for the CDR3 is TGTGCCAGTAGTCCAGACAGGACTACAACTAATGAAAAACTGTTTTTT.